Listed here is a single T cell receptor (beta chain). The study used treatment-naive patients who had stable or active relapsing-remitting disease as multiple sclerosis controls. Negative isolation was applied to CD8+ and CD4+ T cells, and FACS enrichment was applied to TEMRA cells. This record belongs to a study of CD8 T cells in Susac syndrome. After extraction with the RNeasy kit, about 0.45 to 1 ug of the RNA was reverse transcribed using random hexamers. TCRdb called the immunoSEQ multiplex PCR reads again in MiXCR, with one record for every CDR3 protein. The sample lists about 300,000 distinct CDR3 sequences; about 91% were seen once. CDR3 length: 18 amino acids. The germline CDR1 and CDR2 sequences are KGHSH and LQKENI. Trimming took 3 bases from V and 0 from J, leaving 19 bases between them.

This TCR was recovered from a human donor with multiple sclerosis. The specimen was CD8+ T cells from PBMCs. The chain links TRBV18 to TRBJ2-3; unclear D gene. CDR3 region: CASSPAGPVISSTDTQYF. The CDR3 nucleotides are TGTGCCAGCTCACCGGCAGGCCCTGTTATCTCTAGCACAGATACGCAGTATTTT.